Presented here are 13 T cell receptor beta chains from one specimen sequenced in a study of T-cell memory formation after mild COVID-19. TCRdb reprocessed the 5' RACE reads with MiXCR, giving one entry per CDR3 protein. The table shows more than 450,000 distinct CDR3 sequences, with roughly 17% occurring only once. Sequencing was carried out using PBMCs or a T cell subset sorted from them (not recorded which). Source of these receptors: an adult woman who had mild COVID-19 (a few samples of this study predate the infection). Cell type and time point are not known.

This clonotype was found a few times. J is TRBJ2-2 and V is TRBV19; 7 bases line up with TRBD1. V dropped 4 bases and J dropped 5; count of bases not matched to a gene: 1. Per the germline V gene, CDR1 is LNHDA and CDR2 is SQIVND (reference sequence). This CDR3 has 13 amino acids. The CDR3 region has the DNA TGTGCCAGTAGTAGGGGACAGACCGGGGAGCTGTTTTTT. This translates into CASSRGQTGELFF. Based on the CDR3 plus reference TRBV19 and TRBJ2-2, the full variable domain is DGGITQSPKYLFRKEGQNVTLSCEQNLNHDAMYWYRQDPGQGLRLIYYSQIVNDFQKGDIAEGYSVSREKKESFPLTVTSAQKNPTAFYLCASSRGQTGELFFGEGSRLTVL.

This clonotype was observed many times. This sequence joins TRBV30 and TRBJ2-3, with D uncertain. Germline CDR1 and CDR2: GTSNPN and SVGIG (reference sequence). There are 12 residues in the CDR3. The germline V and J ends were trimmed by 0 bases and 4 bases, with 5 bases remaining between them. DNA of the CDR3: TGTGCCTGGAGTGTAACGGCAGATACGCAGTATTTT. It is translated as CAWSVTADTQYF.

This clonotype was found a few times. The CDR3: CASSIDRVNTEAFF. In DNA, the CDR3 is TGTGCCAGTAGTATCGACAGGGTGAACACTGAAGCTTTCTTT. The genes are TRBV19 and TRBJ1-1, with 7 nucleotides matching TRBD1. There are 14 residues in the CDR3. V shed 3 bases, J shed 0 bases, and the junction held 1 base outside the gene matches. From germline, CDR1 is LNHDA and CDR2 SQIVND (reference sequence). Full variable domain (outside the CDR3, taken from reference TRBV19 and TRBJ1-1): DGGITQSPKYLFRKEGQNVTLSCEQNLNHDAMYWYRQDPGQGLRLIYYSQIVNDFQKGDIAEGYSVSREKKESFPLTVTSAQKNPTAFYLCASSIDRVNTEAFFGQGTRLTVV.

The chain uses TRBV15 and TRBJ2-7; D ambiguous. The V end lost 3 bases, the J end lost 2 bases, and 11 bases lay between the germline ends. The CDR3 extends over 14 amino acids. Germline assignment: CDR1 LNHNV and CDR2 YYDKDF (reference sequence). The CDR3 reads CATSRTDGTYEQYF. The CDR3 DNA follows: TGTGCCACCAGCAGGACGGACGGAACCTACGAGCAGTACTTC.

This clonotype was observed many times. The V call is TRBV2, the J call TRBJ2-7; D is undetermined. The length of the CDR3 is 11 residues. The germline gives CDR1 SNHLY, CDR2 FYNNEI. With 4 bases removed from V and 6 bases from J, the gap between germline ends came to 7 bases. The CDR3 spells CASSVRSEQYF. The CDR3 nucleotides are TGTGCCAGCAGTGTAAGAAGCGAGCAGTACTTC.

The V and J genes are TRBV30 and TRBJ2-2; D call uncertain. Trimming pared 3 bases from V and 6 bases from J, leaving 8 bases between. Germline CDR1 GTSNPN, CDR2 SVGIG (reference sequence). This CDR3 has 12 residues. This chain's CDR3 is CAWSAAPGELFF. The DNA of the CDR3 is TGTGCCTGGAGCGCGGCGCCCGGGGAGCTGTTTTTT.

This clonotype showed up just a few times. J is TRBJ2-2 and V is TRBV5-1; D is unclear. V lost 4 bases, J lost 3 bases, and 13 bases lay in between. Germline-derived CDR1 and CDR2 are SGHRS and YFSETQ. This CDR3 has 15 residues. Here the CDR3 DNA reads TGCGCCAGCAGCCCCCGGGTGGGCGACACCGGGGAGCTGTTTTTT. It translates to CASSPRVGDTGELFF.

This clonotype has just a few counts. This chain connects TRBV15 to TRBJ2-3, with 9 bases aligning to TRBD2. V shed 2 bases and J 4 bases; nucleotides not matched to a gene: 7. The germline gives CDR1 LNHNV, CDR2 YYDKDF (reference sequence). The CDR3 is 16 residues long. The CDR3 sequence is CATSRYLAGVADTQYF. The CDR3 bases are TGTGCCACCAGCAGATATTTAGCGGGAGTAGCAGATACGCAGTATTTT. The full variable domain, rest sourced from reference TRBV15 and TRBJ2-3, is DAMVIQNPRYQVTQFGKPVTLSCSQTLNHNVMYWYQQKSSQAPKLLFHYYDKDFNNEADTPDNFQSRRPNTSFCFLDIRSPGLGDTAMYLCATSRYLAGVADTQYFGPGTRLTVL.

V is TRBV7-9 and J is TRBJ2-7; TRBD2 matches at 7 bases. Per the germline V gene, CDR1 is SEHNR and CDR2 is FQNEAQ (reference sequence). This CDR3 spans 11 amino acids. The CDR3 DNA is TGTGTTTCTAGCGGATCCTACGAGCAGTACTTC. Translating gives CVSSGSYEQYF.

This clonotype was observed a few times. The junction departs from the called germline gene at one end, perhaps through a read error. The CDR3 DNA follows: TGTGCCAGTAGTATATCAGGAGAGACGGCCTACGCGCAGTACTTC. Translation: CASSISGETAYAQYF. The chain employs TRBV19 and TRBJ2-7; D gene unclear. Looked up from germline, CDR1 is LNHDA and CDR2 is SQIVND (reference sequence). This CDR3 contains 15 residues.

This clonotype was seen a few times. The rearrangement uses TRBV20-1 and TRBJ1-2; 7 nucleotides align to TRBD1. The CDR3 sequence is 19 residues long. After removal of 1 base from V and 4 bases from J, the junction contained 21 bases not matched to a gene. The germline gives CDR1 DFQATT, CDR2 SNEGSKA (reference sequence). In DNA, the CDR3 is TGCAGTGCTAGAGTTCCCGGGGACAGCAGGCTCTCCGATCCCTATGGCTACACCTTC. Its protein product is CSARVPGDSRLSDPYGYTF.

This chain joins TRBV9 and TRBJ1-1; TRBD1 matches 8 bases. Trimming removed 2 bases from V and 0 bases from J; junction bases left unmatched: 6. CDR3 length equals 16 residues. Germline V lookup: CDR1 SGDLS, CDR2 YYNGEE. CDR3 sequence reads: CASSVGGQGMNTEAFF. The CDR3 nucleotides read TGTGCCAGCAGCGTTGGTGGACAGGGAATGAACACTGAAGCTTTCTTT.

V is TRBV4-1 and J is TRBJ2-7; the match to TRBD1 covers 9 bases. CDR1 and CDR2 from the germline V gene are MGHRA and YSYEKL. CDR3 size: 15 residues. Unmatched junction bases numbered 6, after V lost 2 bases and J lost 4 bases. The CDR3 is CASSQPTGGKYEQYF. CDR3 coding DNA: TGCGCCAGCAGCCAACCGACAGGGGGGAAATACGAGCAGTACTTC.